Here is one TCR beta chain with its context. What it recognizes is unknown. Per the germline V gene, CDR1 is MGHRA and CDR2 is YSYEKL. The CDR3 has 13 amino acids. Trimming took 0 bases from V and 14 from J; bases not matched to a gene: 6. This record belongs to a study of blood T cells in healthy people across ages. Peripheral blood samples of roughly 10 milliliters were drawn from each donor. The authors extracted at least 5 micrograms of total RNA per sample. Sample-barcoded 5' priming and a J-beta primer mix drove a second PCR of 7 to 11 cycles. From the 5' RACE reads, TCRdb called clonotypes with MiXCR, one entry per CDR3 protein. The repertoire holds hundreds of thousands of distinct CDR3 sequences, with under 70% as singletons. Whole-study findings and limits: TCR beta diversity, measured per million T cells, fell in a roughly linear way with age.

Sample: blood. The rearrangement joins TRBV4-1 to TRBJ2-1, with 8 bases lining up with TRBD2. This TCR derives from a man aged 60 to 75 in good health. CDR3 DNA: TGCGCCAGCAGCCAAGATCCCAGCGGGGGAAAGTTCTTC. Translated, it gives CASSQDPSGGKFF.